This TCR beta chain was observed in a study of blood T cell repertoires in COVID-19. Study-level background: Collection of acute and convalescent COVID-19 samples took place in the United States, Italy and Spain. PBMCs, B-cell-depleted T cells, or T cells provided the cDNA or gDNA that made up the material.

The CDR3 contains 15 residues. Germline V CDR1 and CDR2: GTSNPN, SVGIG (reference sequence). V lost 0 bases to trimming and J lost 3 bases; unmatched junction nucleotides: 5. Original processing notes: Amplification of reference gene primers was used by the study to estimate nucleated cell counts. Produced via immunoSEQ multiplex PCR; TCRdb's table is partial and in-frame only. The DNA gave D and trimming, while V, J and clone size come from that table. This table holds hundreds of thousands of clones, 85% to 90% found once. It was during active infection that Seattle patients were enrolled and then longitudinally followed.

The chain uses TRBV30 and TRBJ2-3, with 8 bases that match TRBD1. This receptor was taken from a woman in her forties or fifties with COVID-19, enrolled during active disease. The sequenced sample was peripheral blood. The CDR3 DNA reads as TGTGCCTGGAGTGTACGCAGGGGGCGGACAGATACGCAGTATTTT. Translated, it gives CAWSVRRGRTDTQYF.